These 9 T cell receptor beta chains came from one sample sequenced in a study of TIL therapy for anti-PD-1-resistant metastatic lung cancer. The sample's time point: pre-treatment sample, taken before nivolumab and TIL therapy. Most excised metastases sampled were pleural nodules or supraclavicular lymph nodes. The immunoSEQ assay was v3. The table came from immunoSEQ multiplex PCR; TCRdb's copy has only in-frame clones and leaves some out. The table includes about 50,000 clones, 65% to 80% detected once. Sequencing used tumor tissue, obtained at baseline. These receptors were taken from a person aged 25 to 80 with non-small cell lung cancer.

The rearrangement joins TRBV7-8 to TRBJ2-3; TRBD2 aligns across 7 bases. CDR3 length: 15 residues. The germline gives CDR1 SGHVS, CDR2 FQNEAQ. V trimming: 6 bases; J trimming: 0 bases; junction bases outside the gene matches: 6. The CDR3 DNA sequence: TGTGCCAGCAGACACGGGGGGACTAGCACAGATACGCAGTATTTT. Protein product: CASRHGGTSTDTQYF.

Concerning this clone: The DNA is omitted, as the CDR3 cannot be located on it reliably, and the CDR3 follows TCRdb's listing. The J gene is TRBJ2-1, the V gene TRBV1; the table gives TRBD2 as D, unverified against the DNA. TRBV1 is listed as a pseudogene. The CDR3 has 18 residues if both end residues are counted. Here the CDR3 reads CTSSQEWASGSPYNEQFF.

This clone turned up a few times. The chain has TRBV2 and TRBJ2-1, with 14 nucleotides matching TRBD2. Germline V gene lookup returns CDR1 SNHLY and CDR2 FYNNEI. The length of the CDR3 is 18 residues. V lost 0 bases to trimming and J lost 13 bases; unmatched junction nucleotides: 14. CDR3 region: CASSEAGIGTSGRLGQFF. DNA for the CDR3: TGTGCCAGCAGTGAAGCCGGAATCGGGACTAGCGGGAGATTGGGTCAGTTCTTC. Supplemented by reference TRBV2 and TRBJ2-1, the full variable domain reads EPEVTQTPSHQVTQMGQEVILRCVPISNHLYFYWYRQILGQKVEFLVSFYNNEISEKSEIFDDQFSVERPDGSNFTLKIRSTKLEDSAMYFCASSEAGIGTSGRLGQFFGPGTRLTVL.

In its sample, this clone is medium-sized. The chain links TRBV27 to TRBJ2-7; TRBD1 matches 7 bases. Per germline, CDR1 MNHEY and CDR2 SMNVEV (reference sequence). V was pared by 3 bases and J by 4 bases, with 9 bases of the junction left unmatched. CDR3 size: 15 residues. In DNA form, the CDR3 reads TGTGCCAGCAGTTTGGGTGGACAGGCTTTTTACGAGCAGTACTTC. Translated: CASSLGGQAFYEQYF.

This clone showed up just a few times. The sample contains more than one DNA sequence encoding this CDR3. The chain carries TRBV5-1 and TRBJ1-2, with TRBD1 matching over 8 bases. Germline V gives CDR1 SGHRS, CDR2 YFSETQ. CDR3 length equals 14 residues. V shed 0 bases, J shed 8 bases, and the junction held 6 bases outside the gene matches. The CDR3 nucleotides are TGCGCCAGCAGCTTGGCGGGGACAGGAGGGGGCTACACCTTC. As protein: CASSLAGTGGGYTF.

J is TRBJ2-2 and V is TRBV10-1; tentative D call: TRBD1 (5 bases). Germline V gives CDR1 WNHNN, CDR2 SYGVQD (reference sequence). This CDR3 is built from 15 residues. V was clipped by 6 bases and J by 3 bases, with 14 bases between them. The CDR3 loop is CASSWGRLDTGELFF. The CDR3 nucleotides are TGCGCCAGCAGCTGGGGCCGGCTTGACACCGGGGAGCTGTTTTTT.

As regards this clone: This same CDR3 is encoded by further DNA sequences in the sample. The chain uses TRBV5-1 and TRBJ1-6; D may be TRBD1 (6 bases). The V gene's germline CDR1 is SGHRS and CDR2 YFSETQ. V lost 2 bases and J 5 bases, leaving 8 bases between the germline ends. The CDR3 covers 14 residues. The CDR3 nucleotides are TGCGCCAGCAGCTTAGGGGGAAATAATTCACCCCTCCACTTT. It translates to CASSLGGNNSPLHF.

In this sample, this clone turned up a few times. The chain combines TRBV19 with TRBJ2-7, with 9 nucleotides matching TRBD1. The ends lost 0 bases at V and 9 bases at J; junction bases unmatched: 6. Germline lookup yields CDR1 LNHDA and CDR2 SQIVND (reference sequence). The CDR3 is 14 amino acids. The CDR3: CASSIELGQGAQYF. The CDR3 DNA reads as TGTGCCAGTAGTATAGAGCTGGGACAGGGAGCGCAGTACTTC.

J is TRBJ2-5 and V is TRBV7-9; 8 nucleotides match TRBD1. There are 14 residues in the CDR3. Germline CDR1 SEHNR, CDR2 FQNEAQ (reference sequence). V was clipped by 5 bases and J by 6 bases; unmatched bases: 8. Here the CDR3 DNA reads TGTGCCAGCAGCGCGGACAGGGAGGTGAAGACCCAGTACTTC. Translating gives CASSADREVKTQYF.